One and the same sample provided the 5 T cell receptor beta chains below, sequenced in a study of blood T cell repertoires in COVID-19. TCRdb keeps only in-frame clones here, not all; method: immunoSEQ multiplex PCR. The table records about 98,000 clones, 65% to 85% of them present only once. Sample: peripheral blood. Receptors were obtained from a woman older than 75 with acute or convalescent COVID-19.

The table lists this clone with a few counts. The CDR3 DNA sequence: TGTGCCATCAGTGAAGGTTCGGGTCGACATGGCTACACCTTC. This codes for CAISEGSGRHGYTF. The chain combines TRBV10-3 with TRBJ1-2; D unclear. Trimming removed 3 bases at V and 6 bases at J, with 14 bases between. The CDR3 runs 14 residues. Germline loops: CDR1 ENHRY, CDR2 SYGVKD.

This clone was detected only a few times. The V and J genes are TRBV5-1 and TRBJ1-6; TRBD1 aligns across 7 bases. From germline, CDR1 is SGHRS and CDR2 YFSETQ. CDR3 length equals 15 residues. V gave up 4 bases and J gave up 5 bases; unmatched junction bases: 6. The CDR3 DNA reads TGCGCCAGCAGCCCGACAGGGTTGGATAATTCACCCCTCCACTTT. Its translation is CASSPTGLDNSPLHF.

The J gene is TRBJ2-2, the V gene TRBV7-8, with a possible D match to TRBD2 (5 bases). In germline, CDR1 is SGHVS, CDR2 FQNEAQ. V dropped 0 bases and J dropped 5 bases, with 25 bases sitting between them. The CDR3 length is 20 residues. CDR3 nucleotide sequence: TGTGCCAGCAGCTTAGCAGGAGGCAGGTCGGCCCCCGTTGGGACCGGGGAGCTGTTTTTT. Amino acids: CASSLAGGRSAPVGTGELFF.

This chain links TRBV3-1 (or the pseudogene TRBV3-2) with TRBJ1-3; D remains unclear. The CDR3 contains 16 residues. V was pared by 4 bases and J by 2 bases, with 15 bases between. CDR1 and CDR2 (germline): LGHDT, YNNKEL (reference sequence). CDR3 region: CASSPRGAVAGNTIYF. In DNA form, the CDR3 reads TGTGCCAGCAGCCCCCGAGGAGCGGTCGCTGGAAACACCATATATTTT.

The V gene is TRBV11-2, the J gene TRBJ1-6; 9 nucleotides line up with TRBD1. CDR1 is SGHAT, CDR2 FQNNGV, per germline. This CDR3 spans 15 amino acids. V dropped 1 base and J dropped 10; count of bases not matched to a gene: 5. CDR3 protein: CASSLVGQGLSPLHF. CDR3 nucleotides: TGTGCCAGCAGCTTAGTAGGACAGGGGTTGTCACCCCTCCACTTT.